These 5 T cell receptor beta chains share one sample of origin, sequenced in a study of beta chain features in type 1 diabetes. The study reverse transcribed the entire isolated RNA, so it sequenced expressed TCRB transcripts. Clones were read by immunoSEQ multiplex PCR, and TCRdb kept only the in-frame ones, dropping some. The table records about 620,000 clones, about 14% of them present only once. Sequencing was carried out using naive CD4+ T cells from blood. All receptors derive from a young man in good health.

The V gene is TRBV6-5, the J gene TRBJ2-3; a possible D gene is TRBD1 (6 bases). This CDR3 comprises 16 residues. V was shortened by 0 bases and J by 0 bases, with 10 bases between the two germline ends. Per germline, CDR1 MNHEY and CDR2 SVGAGI. The CDR3 is CASSYSPQGSTDTQYF. CDR3 nucleotides: TGTGCCAGCAGTTACTCCCCACAGGGTAGCACAGATACGCAGTATTTT.

The chain uses TRBV4-3 and TRBJ1-1; D not certain. The V end was cut by 1 base, the J end by 1 base, with 13 bases between. The CDR3 runs 16 residues. CDR1 LGHNA and CDR2 YSLEER come from the germline V gene. Here the CDR3 DNA reads TGCGCCAGCAGCCAAGTTATAGGCGCCTGGAACACTGAAGCTTTCTTT. It specifies CASSQVIGAWNTEAFF.

The gene calls are TRBV4-1 and TRBJ2-1, with TRBD2 matching over 12 bases. Unmatched junction bases numbered 6, after V lost 6 bases and J lost 12 bases. The germline gives CDR1 MGHRA, CDR2 YSYEKL. The CDR3 consists of 13 residues. The CDR3 is CASRLAGGGAQFF. CDR3 sequence (DNA): TGCGCCAGCAGGCTAGCGGGAGGGGGAGCGCAGTTCTTC.

This clone was observed a few times. An end of the junction differs from the germline gene, which may be a read error. This chain uses TRBV29-1 with TRBJ2-7; 7 nucleotides agree with TRBD2. Germline values: CDR1 SQVTM, CDR2 ANQGSEA. CDR3 size: 11 residues. The CDR3 sequence: CSISTGGVTDF. The CDR3 nucleotides read TGCAGTATAAGTACGGGGGGAGTTACTGACTTC.

The V call is TRBV7-8, the J call TRBJ1-3, with a tentative D call TRBD1 (6 bases). The germline V and J ends were trimmed by 2 bases and 3 bases, with 11 bases remaining between them. This CDR3 is built from 15 residues. From germline, CDR1 is SGHVS and CDR2 FQNEAQ. CDR3 nucleotide sequence: TGTGCCAGCAGCTTACCGCCAGGGGTTGGAAACACCATATATTTT. Its translation is CASSLPPGVGNTIYF.